A single sample gave rise to the 32 T cell receptor beta chains below, sequenced in a study of blood T cell repertoires in COVID-19. This table comes from immunoSEQ multiplex PCR, and its TCRdb copy is limited to in-frame clones, with some not included. The repertoire holds 80,000 to 100,000 clones, with around 87% as singletons. Material for sequencing was peripheral blood. The source is a human donor in a cohort sampled during active COVID-19.

V gene TRBV5-5 combines with J gene TRBJ2-7, with 7 bases matching TRBD2. Per germline, CDR1 SGHKS and CDR2 YYEKEE (reference sequence). CDR3 length: 16 residues. The J segment lost 2 bases and the V segment lost 0 bases, leaving 8 bases of the junction unmatched. The CDR3 loop reads CASSLDLAVLTYEQYF. CDR3 coding DNA: TGTGCCAGCAGCTTGGACCTAGCGGTACTAACCTACGAGCAGTACTTC.

The DNA of the CDR3 is TGTGCCAGCAGCCTCAACGGGGTTTTTCAGCCCCAGCATTTT. Protein: CASSLNGVFQPQHF. This chain joins TRBV9 and TRBJ1-5; no clear D. CDR3 length: 14 amino acids. Germline values: CDR1 SGDLS, CDR2 YYNGEE. Deletions cut 4 bases from V and 6 bases from J, with 14 bases between.

The chain combines TRBV28 with TRBJ2-7; D possibly corresponds to TRBD2 (6 bases). The germline CDR1 and CDR2 sequences are MDHEN and SYDVKM. Trimming pared 8 bases from V and 6 bases from J, leaving 23 bases between. CDR3 length equals 15 residues. CDR3 bases: TGTGCCAGCTTCCCCGGGGGAGTGTCACGGAGCGAGCAGTACTTC. This encodes CASFPGGVSRSEQYF.

This clone was detected only once. The chain recombines TRBV25-1 with TRBJ2-1, with TRBD1 as a possible D gene (6 bases). The CDR3 contains 14 residues. Per the germline V gene, CDR1 is MGHDK and CDR2 is SYGVNS. V was clipped by 6 bases and J by 4 bases, with 13 bases between them. CDR3 region: CASSYEDRYNEQFF. As DNA, the CDR3 is TGTGCCAGCAGCTATGAGGACAGATACAATGAGCAGTTCTTC.

The chain joins TRBV3-1 (or the pseudogene TRBV3-2) to TRBJ2-1; D uncertain. V was clipped by 1 base and J by 6 bases, with 10 bases between them. Per the germline V gene, CDR1 is LGHDT and CDR2 is YNNKEL (reference sequence). There are 14 residues in the CDR3. CDR3 region: CASSQGGPSNEQFF. The CDR3 coding sequence is TGTGCCAGCAGCCAAGGAGGCCCGAGCAATGAGCAGTTCTTC.

The chain is built from TRBV5-6 and TRBJ1-2; D call uncertain. Germline V gene sequence: CDR1 SGHDT, CDR2 YYEEEE. This CDR3 has 15 amino acids. V lost 2 bases and J lost 2, with 13 bases in between. In nucleotides, the CDR3 is TGTGCCAGCAGCTTTAGTGGCGGGGTAAACTATGGCTACACCTTC. It translates to CASSFSGGVNYGYTF.

The J gene is TRBJ1-2, the V gene TRBV5-6; 8 nucleotides align to TRBD1. This CDR3 is built from 17 residues. The J segment lost 2 bases and the V segment lost 0 bases, leaving 9 bases of the junction unmatched. The germline V gene encodes CDR1 SGHDT and CDR2 YYEEEE. Written as DNA, the CDR3 is TGTGCCAGCAGCTTGGAATTCCAGGGGGCGCGGAACTATGGCTACACCTTC. Its translation: CASSLEFQGARNYGYTF.

The chain has TRBV5-1 and TRBJ2-7; D is unresolved. Trimming shortened V by 0 bases and J by 5 bases, and 21 bases separated the two germline ends. The CDR3 extends over 17 amino acids. The germline V gene encodes CDR1 SGHRS and CDR2 YFSETQ. CDR3 coding DNA: TGCGCCAGCAGCTTGGCTAGTGGTCCGGCAACGCCTAACGAGCAGTACTTC. It is translated as CASSLASGPATPNEQYF.

The chain combines TRBV18 with TRBJ2-7; a weak D match, TRBD2 (5 bases). Germline V gene sequence: CDR1 KGHSH, CDR2 LQKENI. The length of the CDR3 is 15 residues. Trimming left V 2 bases short and J 7 bases short, with 18 bases between. Written as DNA, the CDR3 is TGTGCCAGCTCACCAACGAGTTCGGGGAGTAGTGAGCAGTACTTC. Protein: CASSPTSSGSSEQYF.

This chain links TRBV28 with TRBJ2-5, with 16 bases matching TRBD2. This CDR3 is 15 amino acids long. The junction had 3 bases not matched to a gene; V was cut back by 7 bases and J by 4 bases. Per the germline V gene, CDR1 is MDHEN and CDR2 is SYDVKM. CDR3 residues: CASTGTSGGGETQYF. For the CDR3, the DNA is TGTGCCAGCACCGGGACTAGCGGGGGGGGAGAGACCCAGTACTTC.

V usage is TRBV27 and J usage is TRBJ1-1; D not certain. CDR1 is MNHEY, CDR2 SMNVEV, per germline (reference sequence). With 6 bases removed from V and 2 bases from J, the gap between germline ends came to 7 bases. The CDR3 loop spans 12 amino acids. CDR3 residues: CASSPGNTEAFF. CDR3 in DNA: TGTGCCAGCAGCCCGGGTAACACTGAAGCTTTCTTT.

The chain couples TRBV19 to TRBJ1-5; TRBD1 is a possible D gene (6 bases). The germline V gene has CDR1 LNHDA and CDR2 SQIVND (reference sequence). V lost 4 bases and J 6 bases, leaving 16 bases between the germline ends. The CDR3 contains 15 residues. The CDR3 DNA is TGTGCCAGTAGTACTGGCACGGGGGGCGGTCAGCCCCAGCATTTT. As protein: CASSTGTGGGQPQHF.

The V and J genes are TRBV7-9 and TRBJ2-1; 9 bases fit TRBD2. After removal of 5 bases from V and 9 bases from J, the junction contained 14 bases not matched to a gene. CDR3 length: 16 residues. In germline, CDR1 is SEHNR, CDR2 FQNEAQ (reference sequence). In DNA, the CDR3 is TGTGCCAGCAGCCATATTAGCGGGAGAAAAGATGTTGAGCAGTTCTTC. Protein sequence: CASSHISGRKDVEQFF. Combining the CDR3 with reference TRBV7-9 and TRBJ2-1 gives the whole variable domain DTGVSQNPRHKITKRGQNVTFRCDPISEHNRLYWYRQTLGQGPEFLTYFQNEAQLEKSRLLSDRFSAERPKGSFSTLEIQRTEQGDSAMYLCASSHISGRKDVEQFFGPGTRLTVL.

The genes are TRBV13 and TRBJ2-3; TRBD2 might be the D (5 bases). Germline V CDR1 and CDR2: PRHDT, FYEKMQ (reference sequence). The CDR3 is 15 amino acids. Trimming took 1 base from V and 5 from J, leaving 13 bases between them. CDR3 DNA: TGTGCCAGCAGCTTAGAAGAGGGCCGTGGAGATACGCAGTATTTT. Translation: CASSLEEGRGDTQYF. Filled out from reference TRBV13 and TRBJ2-3, the complete variable domain reads AAGVIQSPRHLIKEKRETATLKCYPIPRHDTVYWYQQGPGQDPQFLISFYEKMQSDKGSIPDRFSAQQFSDYHSELNMSSLELGDSALYFCASSLEEGRGDTQYFGPGTRLTVL.

The table lists this clone with a few counts. This chain connects TRBV28 to TRBJ2-7; maybe TRBD2 (6 bases). CDR3 length equals 13 residues. Germline V CDR1 and CDR2: MDHEN, SYDVKM. With 7 bases removed from V and 3 bases from J, the gap between germline ends came to 13 bases. The CDR3 DNA follows: TGTGCCAGCACCCCGGTGCGGGGCTACGAGCAGTACTTC. Amino acids: CASTPVRGYEQYF.

The chain recombines TRBV28 with TRBJ2-1, with 8 bases identical to TRBD2. V shed 6 bases and J 6 bases; nucleotides not matched to a gene: 10. CDR1 is MDHEN and CDR2 is SYDVKM in the germline V gene. This CDR3 comprises 15 residues. This CDR3 reads CASRLAGPSLNEQFF. In nucleotides, the CDR3 is TGTGCCAGCAGATTAGCGGGACCTTCACTCAATGAGCAGTTCTTC.

The chain joins TRBV7-9 to TRBJ2-7; D uncertain. V lost 5 bases, J lost 2 bases, and 16 bases lay in between. This CDR3 has 15 residues. Per germline, CDR1 SEHNR and CDR2 FQNEAQ (reference sequence). CDR3 coding DNA: TGTGCCAGCAGCCCCACCCGGAGTTATACCTACGAGCAGTACTTC. Translated, it gives CASSPTRSYTYEQYF.

J is TRBJ1-2 and V is TRBV29-1; TRBD1 is a possible D gene (6 bases). The length of the CDR3 is 12 residues. Trimming cost V 3 bases and J 8 bases, with 13 bases left between them. Germline loops: CDR1 SQVTM, CDR2 ANQGSEA. CDR3 loop: CSVEGAARGYTF. The CDR3 region has the DNA TGCAGCGTTGAGGGGGCCGCTAGGGGCTACACCTTC.

This sequence joins TRBV29-1 and TRBJ2-7; 8 bases are shared with TRBD1. The CDR3 is 13 amino acids. V was clipped by 4 bases and J by 4 bases; unmatched bases: 6. Per germline, CDR1 SQVTM and CDR2 ANQGSEA. This CDR3 reads CSVGTGKVYEQYF. The DNA for the CDR3 is TGCAGCGTTGGGACAGGGAAGGTTTACGAGCAGTACTTC.

The chain has TRBV28 and TRBJ2-1; 15 bases match TRBD2. V was clipped by 6 bases and J by 7 bases; unmatched bases: 10. The germline gives CDR1 MDHEN, CDR2 SYDVKM. The CDR3 is 17 amino acids. The CDR3 region has the DNA TGTGCCAGCAGCTCACCGGGACTAGCGGGAGGAGGTAATGAGCAGTTCTTC. Translating gives CASSSPGLAGGGNEQFF.

The V call is TRBV6-1, the J call TRBJ1-1; D remains ambiguous. CDR3 size: 13 residues. Germline V lookup: CDR1 MNHNS, CDR2 SASEGT. With 2 bases removed from V and 1 base from J, the gap between germline ends came to 5 bases. The CDR3 loop reads CASSELENTEAFF. In DNA, the CDR3 is TGTGCCAGCAGTGAATTAGAGAACACTGAAGCTTTCTTT.

V gene TRBV28 combines with J gene TRBJ2-7; D might be TRBD1 (6 bases). Trimming stripped 2 bases from V and 1 base from J, with 30 bases between. The germline gives CDR1 MDHEN, CDR2 SYDVKM. CDR3 length: 21 amino acids. The CDR3 spells CASSLNLLLYRLGQGSYEQYF. The CDR3 DNA reads TGTGCCAGCAGTTTAAATCTTCTTCTATACCGCCTCGGGCAGGGGTCCTACGAGCAGTACTTC.

In DNA, the CDR3 is TGTGCCAGCAGTACACAGGGGGCGGGGAATTCACCCCTCCACTTT. It yields the protein CASSTQGAGNSPLHF. The rearrangement links TRBV28 to TRBJ1-6; the match to TRBD1 covers 9 bases. The V gene end was trimmed by 5 bases and the J gene end by 7 bases; junction bases not matched to a gene: 6. CDR1 and CDR2 (germline): MDHEN, SYDVKM. CDR3 size: 15 residues.

The chain has TRBV6-5 and TRBJ2-4; unclear D gene. Germline V gene sequence: CDR1 MNHEY, CDR2 SVGAGI. The CDR3 runs to 16 residues. Trimming removed 0 bases from V and 9 bases from J, with 18 bases in between. The CDR3 region has the DNA TGTGCCAGCAGTTACTCGTCCGGCAGGAATTCGGTCATTCAGTACTTC. It specifies CASSYSSGRNSVIQYF.

V usage is TRBV7-2 and J usage is TRBJ2-7; D not resolved. The V gene's germline CDR1 is SGHTA and CDR2 FQGNSA. This CDR3 comprises 13 residues. V lost 2 bases, J lost 1 base, and 6 bases lay in between. CDR3 nucleotide sequence: TGTGCCAGCAGCTTAACGCGTTCCTACGAGCAGTACTTC. Amino acids: CASSLTRSYEQYF.

This clone was seen a few times. This chain uses TRBV5-4 with TRBJ2-7; tentative D call: TRBD1 (5 bases). Trimming took 4 bases from V and 3 from J, leaving 11 bases between them. This CDR3 spans 13 amino acids. Germline CDR1 SGHNT, CDR2 YYREEE (reference sequence). CDR3 region: CASSKDTVYEQYF. CDR3 nucleotides: TGTGCCAGCAGCAAGGACACAGTCTACGAGCAGTACTTC.

The chain links TRBV27 to TRBJ1-6; 9 bases line up with TRBD1. Unmatched junction bases numbered 6, after V lost 6 bases and J lost 6 bases. The CDR3 length is 15 residues. Germline CDR1 is MNHEY and CDR2 is SMNVEV (reference sequence). CDR3 sequence reads: CASRIAGQGNSPLHF. The CDR3 DNA reads TGTGCCAGCAGGATAGCGGGACAGGGTAATTCACCCCTCCACTTT.

V usage is TRBV2 and J usage is TRBJ2-2; D may be TRBD2 (6 bases). The germline gives CDR1 SNHLY, CDR2 FYNNEI. With 8 bases removed from V and 2 bases from J, the gap between germline ends came to 12 bases. The CDR3 covers 14 residues. The CDR3 bases are TGTGCCAGCGACCGGGAGATAAACACCGGGGAGCTGTTTTTT. This gives the protein CASDREINTGELFF.

This clone was counted a single time. The chain combines TRBV28 with TRBJ2-1, with TRBD1 identical over 10 bases. Germline CDR1 reads MDHEN; CDR2 reads SYDVKM. The length of the CDR3 is 15 residues. Unmatched junction bases numbered 4, after V lost 5 bases and J lost 3 bases. CDR3 in amino acids: CASSGTGANYNEQFF. CDR3 DNA: TGTGCCAGCAGTGGGACAGGGGCCAACTACAATGAGCAGTTCTTC.

V is TRBV28 and J is TRBJ2-7; 8 nucleotides line up with TRBD1. CDR1 is MDHEN and CDR2 is SYDVKM in the germline V gene. CDR3 length: 15 residues. The trim removed 2 bases at V and 4 bases at J, leaving 7 bases unmatched. The CDR3 DNA reads TGTGCCAGCAGTTTACTAGGGACAGGACAGTACGAGCAGTACTTC. It encodes CASSLLGTGQYEQYF.

V usage is TRBV27 and J usage is TRBJ2-2; TRBD2 matches 8 bases. CDR1 MNHEY and CDR2 SMNVEV come from the germline V gene (reference sequence). This CDR3 has 15 residues. V trimming: 8 bases; J trimming: 4 bases; junction bases outside the gene matches: 9. The CDR3 DNA is TGTGCCAGCCGGGAGGGGGATAAGGGCACCGGGGAGCTGTTTTTT. It encodes CASREGDKGTGELFF.

This rearrangement joins TRBV20-1 to TRBJ1-3, with 9 bases identical to TRBD1. The CDR3 length is 14 residues. Trimming removed 3 bases from V and 2 bases from J; junction bases left unmatched: 2. Per the germline V gene, CDR1 is DFQATT and CDR2 is SNEGSKA (reference sequence). The DNA of the CDR3 is TGCAGTGCTAGTCGGGACAGGGCTGGAAACACCATATATTTT. Translation: CSASRDRAGNTIYF.